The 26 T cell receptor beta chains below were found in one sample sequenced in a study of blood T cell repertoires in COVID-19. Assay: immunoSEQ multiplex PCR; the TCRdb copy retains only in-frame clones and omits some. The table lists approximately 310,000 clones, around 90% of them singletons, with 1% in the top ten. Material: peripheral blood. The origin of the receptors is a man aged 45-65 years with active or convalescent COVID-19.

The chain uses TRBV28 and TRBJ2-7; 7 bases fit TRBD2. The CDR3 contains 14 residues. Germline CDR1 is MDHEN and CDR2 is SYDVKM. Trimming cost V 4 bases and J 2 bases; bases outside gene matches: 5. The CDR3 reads CASSSSGSTYEQYF. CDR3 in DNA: TGTGCCAGCAGTTCTAGCGGATCAACCTACGAGCAGTACTTC.

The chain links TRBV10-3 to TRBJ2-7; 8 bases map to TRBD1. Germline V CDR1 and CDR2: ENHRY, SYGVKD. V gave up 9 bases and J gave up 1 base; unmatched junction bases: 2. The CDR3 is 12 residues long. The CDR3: CAIGTGSYEQYF. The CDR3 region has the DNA TGTGCCATTGGGACAGGATCCTACGAGCAGTACTTC.

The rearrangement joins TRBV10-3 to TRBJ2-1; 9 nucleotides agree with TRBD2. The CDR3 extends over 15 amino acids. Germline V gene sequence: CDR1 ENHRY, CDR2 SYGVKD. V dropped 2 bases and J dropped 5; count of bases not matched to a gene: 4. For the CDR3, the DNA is TGTGCCATCAGTGAGGTAGCGGGGGACCACAATGAGCAGTTCTTC. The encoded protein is CAISEVAGDHNEQFF.

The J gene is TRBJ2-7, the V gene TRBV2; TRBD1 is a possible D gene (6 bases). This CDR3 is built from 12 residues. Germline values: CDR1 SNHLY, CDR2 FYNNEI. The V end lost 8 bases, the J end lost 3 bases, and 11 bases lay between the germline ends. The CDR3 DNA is TGTGCCAGCGGAGGACAGCGCTACGAGCAGTACTTC. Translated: CASGGQRYEQYF.

CDR3 DNA sequence: TGTGCCAGCAGCATCGGTTGGGACACCCACCCGGCCTACACTGAAGCTTTCTTT. Translated: CASSIGWDTHPAYTEAFF. The gene calls are TRBV7-9 and TRBJ1-1, with D maybe TRBD1 (6 bases). This CDR3 is 18 amino acids long. CDR1 and CDR2 from the germline V gene are SEHNR and FQNEAQ (reference sequence). Trimming stripped 5 bases from V and 3 bases from J, with 25 bases between.

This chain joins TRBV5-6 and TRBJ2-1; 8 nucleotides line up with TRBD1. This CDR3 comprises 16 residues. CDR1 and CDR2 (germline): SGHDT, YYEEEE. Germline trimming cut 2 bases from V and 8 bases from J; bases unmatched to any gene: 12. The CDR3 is CASSFRDRKRRDEQFF. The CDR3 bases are TGTGCCAGCAGCTTCCGGGACAGGAAAAGGCGTGATGAGCAGTTCTTC.

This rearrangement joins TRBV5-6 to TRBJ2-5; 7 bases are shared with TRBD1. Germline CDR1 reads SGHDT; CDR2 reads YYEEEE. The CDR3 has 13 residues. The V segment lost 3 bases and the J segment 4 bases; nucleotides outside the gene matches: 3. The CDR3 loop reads CASSWTGVETQYF. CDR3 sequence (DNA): TGTGCCAGCAGCTGGACAGGAGTAGAGACCCAGTACTTC.

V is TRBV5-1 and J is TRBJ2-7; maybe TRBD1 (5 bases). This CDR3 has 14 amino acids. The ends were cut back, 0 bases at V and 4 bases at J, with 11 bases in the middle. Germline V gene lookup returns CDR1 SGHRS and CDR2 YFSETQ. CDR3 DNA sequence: TGCGCCAGCAGCTTGGAAGGGGCCGGGTACGAGCAGTACTTC. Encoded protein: CASSLEGAGYEQYF. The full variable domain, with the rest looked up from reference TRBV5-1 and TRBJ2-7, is KAGVTQTPRYLIKTRGQQVTLSCSPISGHRSVSWYQQTPGQGLQFLFEYFSETQRNKGNFPGRFSGRQFSNSRSEMNVSTLELGDSALYLCASSLEGAGYEQYFGPGTRLTVT.

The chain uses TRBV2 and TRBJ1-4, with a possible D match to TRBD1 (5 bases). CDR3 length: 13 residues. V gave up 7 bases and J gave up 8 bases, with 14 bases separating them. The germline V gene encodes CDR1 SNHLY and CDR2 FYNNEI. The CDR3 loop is CASIWRGGEKLFF. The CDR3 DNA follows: TGTGCCAGCATCTGGAGGGGCGGGGAAAAACTGTTTTTT.

The DNA of the CDR3 is TGTGCCAGCAGTGAACAGGGGGCGAACACCATATATTTT. Its translation: CASSEQGANTIYF. The chain has TRBV2 and TRBJ1-3, with 8 bases fitting TRBD1. CDR1 and CDR2 from the germline V gene are SNHLY and FYNNEI. The V and J ends lost 2 bases and 7 bases, in that order; junction bases with no gene match: 1. The CDR3 extends over 13 amino acids.

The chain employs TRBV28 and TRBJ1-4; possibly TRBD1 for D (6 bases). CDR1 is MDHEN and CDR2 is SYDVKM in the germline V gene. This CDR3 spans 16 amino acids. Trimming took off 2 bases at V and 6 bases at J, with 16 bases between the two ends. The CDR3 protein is CASSLGEGGNHEKLFF. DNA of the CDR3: TGTGCCAGCAGTTTAGGGGAGGGGGGGAACCATGAAAAACTGTTTTTT.

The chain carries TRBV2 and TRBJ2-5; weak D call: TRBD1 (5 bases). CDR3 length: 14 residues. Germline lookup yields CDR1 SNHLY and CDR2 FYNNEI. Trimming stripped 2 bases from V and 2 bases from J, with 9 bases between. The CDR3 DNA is TGTGCCAGCAGTGAATCGCGGACACAAGAGACCCAGTACTTC. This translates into CASSESRTQETQYF.

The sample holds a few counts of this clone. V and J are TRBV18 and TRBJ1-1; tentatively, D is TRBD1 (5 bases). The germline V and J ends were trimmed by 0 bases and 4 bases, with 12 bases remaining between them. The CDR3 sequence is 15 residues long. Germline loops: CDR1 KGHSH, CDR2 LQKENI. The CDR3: CASSPPQGRGTEAFF. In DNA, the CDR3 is TGTGCCAGCTCACCACCTCAGGGAAGGGGCACTGAAGCTTTCTTT.

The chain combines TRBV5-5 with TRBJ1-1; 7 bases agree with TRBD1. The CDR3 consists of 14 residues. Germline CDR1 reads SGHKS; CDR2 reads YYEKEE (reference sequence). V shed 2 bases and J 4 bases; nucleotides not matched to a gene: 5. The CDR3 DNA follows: TGTGCCAGCAGCTTACAGGGGTTGGGCACTGAAGCTTTCTTT. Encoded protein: CASSLQGLGTEAFF. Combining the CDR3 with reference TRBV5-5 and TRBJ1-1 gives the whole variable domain DAGVTQSPTHLIKTRGQQVTLRCSPISGHKSVSWYQQVLGQGPQFIFQYYEKEERGRGNFPDRFSARQFPNYSSELNVNALLLGDSALYLCASSLQGLGTEAFFGQGTRLTVV.

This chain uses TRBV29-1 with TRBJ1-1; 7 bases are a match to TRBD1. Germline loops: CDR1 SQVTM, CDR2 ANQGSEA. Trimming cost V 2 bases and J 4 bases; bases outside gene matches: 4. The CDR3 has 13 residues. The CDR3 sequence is CSVETGVGTEAFF. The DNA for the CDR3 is TGCAGCGTTGAAACAGGGGTGGGCACTGAAGCTTTCTTT.

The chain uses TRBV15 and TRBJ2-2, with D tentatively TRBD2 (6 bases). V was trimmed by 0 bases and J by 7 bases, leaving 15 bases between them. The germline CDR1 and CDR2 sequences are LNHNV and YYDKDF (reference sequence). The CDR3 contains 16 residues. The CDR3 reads CATSRDPEGWGGELFF. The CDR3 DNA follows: TGTGCCACCAGCAGAGATCCGGAGGGGTGGGGCGGGGAGCTGTTTTTT.

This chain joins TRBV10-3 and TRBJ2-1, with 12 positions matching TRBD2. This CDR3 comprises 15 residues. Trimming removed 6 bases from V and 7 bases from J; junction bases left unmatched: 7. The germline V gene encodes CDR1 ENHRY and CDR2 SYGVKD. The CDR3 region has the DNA TGTGCCATCAGGGCTAGCGGGGGGGCCGATAATGAGCAGTTCTTC. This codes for CAIRASGGADNEQFF.

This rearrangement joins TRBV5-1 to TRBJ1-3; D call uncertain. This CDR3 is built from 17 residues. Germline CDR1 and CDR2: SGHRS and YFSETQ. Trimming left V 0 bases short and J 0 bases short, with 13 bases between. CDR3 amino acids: CASSLGTRLDSGNTIYF. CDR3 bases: TGCGCCAGCAGCTTGGGAACCAGGTTGGACTCTGGAAACACCATATATTTT.

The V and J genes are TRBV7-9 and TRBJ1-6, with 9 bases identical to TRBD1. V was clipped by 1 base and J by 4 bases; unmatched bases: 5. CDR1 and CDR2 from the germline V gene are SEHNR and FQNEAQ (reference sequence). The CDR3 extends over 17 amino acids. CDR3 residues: CASSLEYGTGYNSPLHF. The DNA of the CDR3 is TGTGCCAGCAGCTTAGAATACGGGACAGGGTATAATTCACCCCTCCACTTT.

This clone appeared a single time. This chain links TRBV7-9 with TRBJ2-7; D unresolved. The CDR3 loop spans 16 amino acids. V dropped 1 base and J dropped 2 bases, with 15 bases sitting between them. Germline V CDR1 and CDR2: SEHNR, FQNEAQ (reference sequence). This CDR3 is CASSLESRGLPYEQYF. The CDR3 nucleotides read TGTGCCAGCAGCTTAGAATCGCGAGGTCTGCCCTACGAGCAGTACTTC.

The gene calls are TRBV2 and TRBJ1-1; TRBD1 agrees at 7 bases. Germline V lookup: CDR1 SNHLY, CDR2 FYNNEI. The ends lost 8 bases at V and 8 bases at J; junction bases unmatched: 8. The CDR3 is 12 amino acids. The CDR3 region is CASGRDSVEAFF. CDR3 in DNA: TGTGCCAGCGGACGGGACAGCGTGGAAGCTTTCTTT.

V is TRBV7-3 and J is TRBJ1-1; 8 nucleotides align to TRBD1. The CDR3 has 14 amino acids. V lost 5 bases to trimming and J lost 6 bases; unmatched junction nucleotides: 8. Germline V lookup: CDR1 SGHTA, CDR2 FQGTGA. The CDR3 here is CASSPGQGWAEAFF. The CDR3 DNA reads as TGTGCCAGCAGCCCCGGACAGGGTTGGGCTGAAGCTTTCTTT. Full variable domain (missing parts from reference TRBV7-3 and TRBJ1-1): GAGVSQTPSNKVTEKGKYVELRCDPISGHTALYWYRQSLGQGPEFLIYFQGTGAADDSGLPNDRFFAVRPEGSVSTLKIQRTERGDSAVYLCASSPGQGWAEAFFGQGTRLTVV.

DNA for the CDR3: TGCGCCAGCAGCCGTGAGCGTAAGCAGTACTTC. Translated, it gives CASSRERKQYF. The gene calls are TRBV4-1 and TRBJ2-7; no clear D gene. The CDR3 is made up of 11 amino acids. The V gene's germline CDR1 is MGHRA and CDR2 YSYEKL. V was shortened by 4 bases and J by 8 bases, with 9 bases between the two germline ends.

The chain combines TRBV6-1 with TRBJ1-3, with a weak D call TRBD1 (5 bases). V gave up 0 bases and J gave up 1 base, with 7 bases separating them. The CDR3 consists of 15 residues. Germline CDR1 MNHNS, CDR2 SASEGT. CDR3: CASSEAPGSGNTIYF. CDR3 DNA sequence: TGTGCCAGCAGTGAAGCGCCAGGGTCTGGAAACACCATATATTTT.

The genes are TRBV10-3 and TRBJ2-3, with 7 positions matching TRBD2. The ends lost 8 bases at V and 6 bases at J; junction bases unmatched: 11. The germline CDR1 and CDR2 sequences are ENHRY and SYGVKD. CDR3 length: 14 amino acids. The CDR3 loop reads CAIRGSRGTDTQYF. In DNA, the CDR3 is TGTGCCATCCGGGGTTCGCGGGGGACTGATACGCAGTATTTT.

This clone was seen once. The CDR3 coding sequence is TGTGCCAGCAACTTAGCGGGGCATGAGCAGTTCTTC. This sequence encodes CASNLAGHEQFF. The V call is TRBV2, the J call TRBJ2-1, with 8 bases matching TRBD2. V dropped 7 bases and J dropped 8; count of bases not matched to a gene: 4. This CDR3 region has 12 residues. CDR1 is SNHLY and CDR2 is FYNNEI in the germline V gene.